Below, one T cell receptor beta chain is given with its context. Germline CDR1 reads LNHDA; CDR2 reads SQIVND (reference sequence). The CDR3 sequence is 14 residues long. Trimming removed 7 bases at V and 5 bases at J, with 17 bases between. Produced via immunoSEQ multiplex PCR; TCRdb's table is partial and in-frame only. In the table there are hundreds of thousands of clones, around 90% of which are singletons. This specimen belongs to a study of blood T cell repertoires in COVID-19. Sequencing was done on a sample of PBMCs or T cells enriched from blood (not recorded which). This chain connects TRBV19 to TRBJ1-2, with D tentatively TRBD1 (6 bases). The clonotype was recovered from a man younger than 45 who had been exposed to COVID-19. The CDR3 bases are TGTGCCAGTAAAACGGGGACAATGGGGTATGGCTACACCTTC. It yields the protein CASKTGTMGYGYTF.